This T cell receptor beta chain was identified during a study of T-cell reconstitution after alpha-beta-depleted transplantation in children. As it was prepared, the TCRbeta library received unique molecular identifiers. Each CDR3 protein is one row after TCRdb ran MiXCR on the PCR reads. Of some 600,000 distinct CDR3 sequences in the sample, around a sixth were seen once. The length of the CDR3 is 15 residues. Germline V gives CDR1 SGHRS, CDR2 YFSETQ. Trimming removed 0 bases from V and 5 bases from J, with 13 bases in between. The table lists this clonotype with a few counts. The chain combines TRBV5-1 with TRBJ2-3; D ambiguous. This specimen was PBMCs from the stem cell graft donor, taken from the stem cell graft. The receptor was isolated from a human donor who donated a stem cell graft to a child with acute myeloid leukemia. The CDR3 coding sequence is TGCGCCAGCAGCTTGGAGGATTTTACTGGAGATACGCAGTATTTT. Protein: CASSLEDFTGDTQYF.